The 31 T cell receptor beta chains in this list originate from one sample, sequenced in a study of blood T cells in healthy people across ages. Alongside a J-beta primer mix, a sample-barcoded 5' primer served in a second PCR lasting about 7 to 11 cycles. TCRdb fed the 5' RACE reads into MiXCR, producing one record per CDR3 protein. In the table there are 700,000 to 850,000 distinct CDR3 sequences, roughly 53% of which are singletons. The sample comprised blood. The receptors were gathered from a man older than 75 in good health.

The sample holds a few counts of this clonotype. This chain connects TRBV12-3 or TRBV12-4 to TRBJ2-7; D is uncertain. The CDR3 has 12 residues. Between the trimmed V and J ends, which lost 3 bases and 11 bases, there was a span of 14 bases. In nucleotides, the CDR3 is TGTGCCAGCAGTTTGATCCTCCCTACGAAGTACTTC. Translating gives CASSLILPTKYF.

V gene TRBV12-5 combines with J gene TRBJ2-1; D is ambiguous. CDR1 is LGHNT and CDR2 is FRNRAP in the germline V gene. The CDR3 covers 13 residues. Trimming cost V 8 bases and J 8 bases, with 16 bases left between them. The CDR3 protein is CASSTPPVHEQFF. The CDR3 DNA is TGTGCTAGTTCAACCCCCCCGGTGCATGAGCAGTTCTTC.

This clonotype occurred a few times. The rearrangement uses TRBV20-1 and TRBJ1-1; TRBD1 aligns across 9 bases. With 6 bases clipped from V and 3 bases from J, the junction kept 5 bases outside the gene matches. The CDR3 extends over 13 amino acids. Germline V CDR1 and CDR2: DFQATT, SNEGSKA (reference sequence). The CDR3 reads CSARDRADTEAFF. In nucleotides, the CDR3 is TGCAGTGCCAGGGACAGGGCCGACACTGAAGCTTTCTTT.

The CDR3 spells CSARDPAGPGEKLFF. The CDR3 DNA is TGCAGTGCTAGAGATCCGGCAGGGCCGGGCGAAAAACTGTTTTTT. This chain links TRBV20-1 with TRBJ1-4; maybe TRBD1 (5 bases). The CDR3 extends over 15 amino acids. Germline lookup yields CDR1 DFQATT and CDR2 SNEGSKA (reference sequence). The germline V and J ends were trimmed by 0 bases and 8 bases, with 16 bases remaining between them.

This clonotype was seen just once. The chain is built from TRBV11-3 and TRBJ2-5, with TRBD2 matching 10 bases. The junction had 7 bases not matched to a gene; V was cut back by 4 bases and J by 2 bases. This CDR3 has 16 amino acids. Germline CDR1 reads SGHNT; CDR2 reads YENEEA. This chain's CDR3 is CASSSGTSDRQETQYF. For the CDR3, the DNA is TGTGCCAGCAGCTCAGGGACTAGCGATCGTCAAGAGACCCAGTACTTC.

The V call is TRBV5-1, the J call TRBJ2-5; either TRBD1 or TRBD2 may supply D (5 bases each). CDR1 and CDR2 from the germline V gene are SGHRS and YFSETQ. This CDR3 is built from 16 residues. V gave up 4 bases and J gave up 1 base, with 17 bases separating them. As DNA, the CDR3 is TGCGCCAGCAGCCAATCCATGTCTGGGGGCCAAGAGACCCAGTACTTC. Translating it yields CASSQSMSGGQETQYF.

This chain uses TRBV20-1 with TRBJ1-5; D is ambiguous. CDR1 and CDR2 from the germline V gene are DFQATT and SNEGSKA (reference sequence). This CDR3 region has 12 residues. V lost 0 bases, J lost 4 bases, and 4 bases lay in between. Here the CDR3 reads CSARETNQPQHF. CDR3 DNA: TGCAGTGCTAGAGAGACGAATCAGCCCCAGCATTTT.

This clonotype was counted between two and nine times. This rearrangement joins TRBV12-3 or TRBV12-4 to TRBJ2-3, with D perhaps matching TRBD1 (6 bases). Trimming cost V 7 bases and J 14 bases, with 25 bases left between them. The CDR3 consists of 14 residues. CDR3 loop: CASNEGEWHRYAYF. Here the CDR3 DNA reads TGTGCCAGCAATGAGGGGGAGTGGCACAGATACGCGTATTTT.

This chain uses TRBV10-3 with TRBJ2-7; 9 positions agree with TRBD2. V shed 4 bases, J shed 5 bases, and the junction held 9 bases outside the gene matches. This CDR3 spans 15 amino acids. Germline assignment: CDR1 ENHRY and CDR2 SYGVKD. The CDR3 protein is CAISVRTSGLNEQYF. The CDR3 bases are TGTGCCATCAGTGTGCGAACTAGCGGGCTTAACGAGCAGTACTTC.

This clonotype has more than one count but fewer than ten. This chain connects TRBV18 to TRBJ1-4; a possible D gene is TRBD1 (6 bases). The CDR3 is made up of 13 amino acids. Trimming left V 3 bases short and J 7 bases short, with 9 bases between. CDR1 KGHSH and CDR2 LQKENI come from the germline V gene. The CDR3 here is CASSPSGAEKLFF. Here the CDR3 DNA reads TGTGCCAGCTCACCTTCAGGGGCTGAAAAACTGTTTTTT.

The gene calls are TRBV7-9 and TRBJ1-5, with D perhaps matching TRBD1 (6 bases). CDR1 and CDR2 from the germline V gene are SEHNR and FQNEAQ (reference sequence). CDR3 length: 16 amino acids. Deletions cut 4 bases from V and 1 base from J, with 14 bases between. The CDR3 loop reads CASSSQGGVSNQPQHF. As DNA, the CDR3 is TGTGCCAGCAGCTCACAGGGAGGAGTAAGCAATCAGCCCCAGCATTTT.

This rearrangement joins TRBV7-2 to TRBJ2-1; no definite D call. Per the germline V gene, CDR1 is SGHTA and CDR2 is FQGNSA. The length of the CDR3 is 15 residues. Trimming took off 2 bases at V and 6 bases at J, with 14 bases between the two ends. CDR3: CASSLSRLGVNEQFF. Here the CDR3 DNA reads TGTGCCAGCAGCTTATCCAGGCTCGGCGTCAATGAGCAGTTCTTC. Based on the CDR3 plus reference TRBV7-2 and TRBJ2-1, the full variable domain is GAGVSQSPSNKVTEKGKDVELRCDPISGHTALYWYRQSLGQGLEFLIYFQGNSAPDKSGLPSDRFSAERTGGSVSTLTIQRTQQEDSAVYLCASSLSRLGVNEQFFGPGTRLTVL.

The J gene is TRBJ2-7, the V gene TRBV6-1; a weak D match, TRBD2 (5 bases). The J call may be in error: the DNA end matches TRBJ2-5 better. Germline-derived CDR1 and CDR2 are MNHNS and SASEGT. The CDR3 is 15 residues long. The CDR3 loop is CASSELEGEAETQYF. CDR3 nucleotides: TGTGCCAGCAGTGAATTAGAGGGAGAGGCTGAGACCCAGTACTTC.

The chain employs TRBV6-6 and TRBJ1-2; no clear D gene. Deletions cut 8 bases from V and 5 bases from J, with 12 bases between. Germline lookup yields CDR1 MNHNY and CDR2 SVGAGI (reference sequence). The CDR3 has 12 residues. CDR3 sequence (DNA): TGTGCCAGCGGAGGGCCCCAGTATGGCTACACCTTC. Translation: CASGGPQYGYTF.

This clonotype was recorded a few times. The CDR3: CASSPSRENTQYF. The CDR3 DNA reads as TGTGCCAGCTCACCATCGAGAGAAAATACGCAGTATTTT. The chain combines TRBV18 with TRBJ2-3; unclear D gene. In germline, CDR1 is KGHSH, CDR2 LQKENI. This CDR3 has 13 residues. With 2 bases removed from V and 7 bases from J, the gap between germline ends came to 10 bases. Using reference TRBV18 and TRBJ2-3 for the parts outside the CDR3, the full variable domain is NAGVMQNPRHLVRRRGQEARLRCSPMKGHSHVYWYRQLPEEGLKFMVYLQKENIIDESGMPKERFSAEFPKEGPSILRIQQVVRGDSAAYFCASSPSRENTQYFGPGTRLTVL.

The rearrangement uses TRBV2 and TRBJ2-7; D gene ambiguous. The CDR3 extends over 13 amino acids. Germline-derived CDR1 and CDR2 are SNHLY and FYNNEI. V lost 2 bases, J lost 5 bases, and 10 bases lay in between. CDR3 in amino acids: CASSEQFHHEQYF. In DNA form, the CDR3 reads TGTGCCAGCAGTGAACAGTTTCACCACGAGCAGTACTTC.

This clonotype was found once. V is TRBV9 and J is TRBJ2-1; 8 bases map to TRBD1. Germline loops: CDR1 SGDLS, CDR2 YYNGEE. The J segment lost 0 bases and the V segment lost 3 bases, leaving 5 bases of the junction unmatched. There are 16 residues in the CDR3. In DNA, the CDR3 is TGTGCCAGCAGCGCCACTACAGGGGGCTCCTACAATGAGCAGTTCTTC. Protein: CASSATTGGSYNEQFF.

V is TRBV6-4 and J is TRBJ2-1, with D perhaps given as TRBD1 or TRBD2 (5 bases each). V lost 4 bases and J 9 bases, leaving 16 bases between the germline ends. The CDR3 length is 14 residues. The germline CDR1 and CDR2 sequences are MRHNA and SNTAGT. The CDR3 sequence is CASSGGTNWGEQFF. The CDR3 nucleotides are TGTGCCAGCAGTGGGGGGACCAATTGGGGTGAGCAGTTCTTC.

V gene TRBV12-3 or TRBV12-4 combines with J gene TRBJ1-2; possibly TRBD1 for D (5 bases). V was shortened by 7 bases and J by 2 bases, with 14 bases between the two germline ends. CDR3 length: 14 amino acids. CDR3: CASKRGRGNYGYTF. Here the CDR3 DNA reads TGTGCCAGCAAAAGGGGTCGGGGAAACTATGGCTACACCTTC.

The gene calls are TRBV5-1 and TRBJ1-2, with 9 bases that match TRBD1. Germline V gene lookup returns CDR1 SGHRS and CDR2 YFSETQ. The CDR3 has 13 amino acids. V trimming: 4 bases; J trimming: 4 bases; junction bases outside the gene matches: 2. The CDR3 here is CASSVTGGYGYTF. Here the CDR3 DNA reads TGCGCCAGCAGCGTGACAGGGGGCTATGGCTACACCTTC.

The chain couples TRBV6-5 to TRBJ2-3; tentatively, D is TRBD1 (6 bases). Germline V gene lookup returns CDR1 MNHEY and CDR2 SVGAGI. The CDR3 is 13 residues long. Between the trimmed V and J ends, which lost 6 bases and 4 bases, there was a span of 11 bases. The chain's CDR3 is CASRTQGADTQYF. As DNA, the CDR3 is TGTGCCAGCAGGACACAGGGAGCAGATACGCAGTATTTT.

The gene calls are TRBV11-2 and TRBJ2-3; 12 bases are a match to TRBD2. The V and J ends lost 5 bases and 6 bases, in that order; junction bases with no gene match: 24. The germline V gene has CDR1 SGHAT and CDR2 FQNNGV. CDR3 length equals 21 residues. CDR3 sequence reads: CASSPTGPPGLAGGGRDTQYF. For the CDR3, the DNA is TGTGCCAGCAGCCCGACTGGCCCCCCGGGTCTAGCGGGAGGGGGTAGGGATACGCAGTATTTT.

The gene calls are TRBV5-1 and TRBJ2-1; D remains ambiguous. Germline V CDR1 and CDR2: SGHRS, YFSETQ. This CDR3 comprises 17 residues. Trimming shortened V by 0 bases and J by 1 base, and 14 bases separated the two germline ends. Here the CDR3 reads CASSLGGSSGSYNEQFF. The CDR3 DNA sequence: TGCGCCAGCAGCTTGGGCGGAAGTTCGGGTTCCTACAATGAGCAGTTCTTC.

This clonotype was seen ten or more times. V gene TRBV27 combines with J gene TRBJ2-7; D is uncertain. This CDR3 contains 13 residues. Germline V CDR1 and CDR2: MNHEY, SMNVEV (reference sequence). The germline V and J ends were trimmed by 2 bases and 6 bases, with 11 bases remaining between them. CDR3 sequence: CASSLGGASEQYF. The CDR3 nucleotides are TGTGCCAGCAGTTTAGGCGGCGCCTCCGAGCAGTACTTC.

The rearrangement joins TRBV3-1 to TRBJ2-7; tentative D call: TRBD2 (7 bases). The germline V gene has CDR1 LGHDT and CDR2 YNNKEL (reference sequence). With 4 bases removed from V and 0 bases from J, the gap between germline ends came to 13 bases. This CDR3 region has 15 residues. The CDR3: CASSPSGTSSYEQYF. CDR3 nucleotides: TGTGCCAGCAGCCCGAGCGGGACAAGCTCCTACGAGCAGTACTTC.

The chain combines TRBV27 with TRBJ2-4, with D possibly being TRBD2 (7 bases). The CDR3 consists of 15 residues. Germline CDR1 is MNHEY and CDR2 is SMNVEV (reference sequence). Trimming removed 4 bases from V and 3 bases from J, with 13 bases in between. CDR3: CASSSGGLGKNIQYF. CDR3 sequence (DNA): TGTGCCAGCAGTTCCGGGGGGCTGGGCAAAAACATTCAGTACTTC.

The chain is built from TRBV5-1 and TRBJ2-1; 9 bases line up with TRBD1. This CDR3 spans 15 amino acids. The J segment lost 5 bases and the V segment lost 2 bases, leaving 5 bases of the junction unmatched. Looked up from germline, CDR1 is SGHRS and CDR2 is YFSETQ. CDR3 in amino acids: CASSFAGQGNNEQFF. CDR3 nucleotides: TGCGCCAGCAGCTTTGCGGGACAGGGTAACAATGAGCAGTTCTTC.

There are many counts of this clonotype. V usage is TRBV27 and J usage is TRBJ2-4, with TRBD1 matching 11 bases. With the DNA end fitting TRBJ2-7 better, the J assignment may be wrong. CDR1 is MNHEY, CDR2 SMNVEV, per germline (reference sequence). The CDR3 consists of 14 residues. The CDR3: CASSSGTGGYEQYF. As DNA, the CDR3 is TGTGCCAGCAGTTCCGGGACAGGGGGCTACGAGCAGTACTTC.

The J gene is TRBJ2-1, the V gene TRBV2; D is uncertain. CDR3 size: 13 residues. V was clipped by 4 bases and J by 9 bases, with 13 bases between them. Per germline, CDR1 SNHLY and CDR2 FYNNEI. CDR3 nucleotide sequence: TGTGCCAGCAGTGTTCTGAAGTACGGTGAGCAGTTCTTC. It is translated as CASSVLKYGEQFF.

CDR3: CASSFFLTGGTREQYF. In DNA, the CDR3 is TGTGCCAGCAGTTTTTTCTTGACAGGGGGTACCCGCGAGCAGTACTTC. The chain uses TRBV12-3 or TRBV12-4 and TRBJ2-7; 9 positions agree with TRBD1. J gave up 6 bases and V 3 bases, and 12 bases lay outside the gene matches. The CDR3 contains 16 residues.

In this sample, this clonotype turned up a few times. The chain carries TRBV7-9 and TRBJ1-2, with D possibly matching TRBD1 (5 bases). Germline CDR1 SEHNR, CDR2 FQNEAQ (reference sequence). Trimming stripped 5 bases from V and 0 bases from J, with 7 bases between. CDR3 length: 13 amino acids. CDR3 sequence reads: CASSDSANYGYTF. DNA for the CDR3: TGTGCCAGCAGCGACAGCGCTAACTATGGCTACACCTTC.